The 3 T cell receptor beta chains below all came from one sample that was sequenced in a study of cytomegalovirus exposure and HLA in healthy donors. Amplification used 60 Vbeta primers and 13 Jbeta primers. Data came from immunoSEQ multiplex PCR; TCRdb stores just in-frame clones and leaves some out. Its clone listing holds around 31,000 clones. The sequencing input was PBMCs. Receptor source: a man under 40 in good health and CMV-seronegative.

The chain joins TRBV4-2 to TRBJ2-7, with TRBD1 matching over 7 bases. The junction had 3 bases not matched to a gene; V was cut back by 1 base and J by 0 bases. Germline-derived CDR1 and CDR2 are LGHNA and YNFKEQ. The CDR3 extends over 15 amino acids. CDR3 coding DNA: TGTGCCAGCAGCCAAGGAGGACAGGACTCCTACGAGCAGTACTTC. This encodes CASSQGGQDSYEQYF.

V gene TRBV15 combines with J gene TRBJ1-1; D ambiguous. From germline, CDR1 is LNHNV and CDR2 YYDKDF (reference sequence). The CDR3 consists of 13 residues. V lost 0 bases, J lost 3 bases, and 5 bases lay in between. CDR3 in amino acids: CATSRDPDTEAFF. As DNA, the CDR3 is TGTGCCACCAGCAGAGATCCGGACACTGAAGCTTTCTTT.

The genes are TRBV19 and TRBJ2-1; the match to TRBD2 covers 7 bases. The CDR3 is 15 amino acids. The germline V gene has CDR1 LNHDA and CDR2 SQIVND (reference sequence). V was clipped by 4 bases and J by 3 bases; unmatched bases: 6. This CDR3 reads CASSTVGGVYNEQFF. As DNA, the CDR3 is TGTGCCAGTAGTACAGTGGGGGGGGTCTACAATGAGCAGTTCTTC.